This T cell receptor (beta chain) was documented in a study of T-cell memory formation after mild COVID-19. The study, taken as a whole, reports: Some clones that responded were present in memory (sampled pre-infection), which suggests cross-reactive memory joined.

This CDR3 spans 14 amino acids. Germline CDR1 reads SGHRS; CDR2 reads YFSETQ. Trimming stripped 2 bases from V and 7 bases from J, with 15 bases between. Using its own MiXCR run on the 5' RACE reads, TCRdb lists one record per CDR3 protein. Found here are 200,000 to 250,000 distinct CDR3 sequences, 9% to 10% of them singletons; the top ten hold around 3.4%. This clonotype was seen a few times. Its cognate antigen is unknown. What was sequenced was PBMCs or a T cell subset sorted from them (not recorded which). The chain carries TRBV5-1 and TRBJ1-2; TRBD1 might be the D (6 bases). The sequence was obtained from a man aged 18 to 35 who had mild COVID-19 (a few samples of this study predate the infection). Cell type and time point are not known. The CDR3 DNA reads TGCGCCAGCAGCTTCCCGGGACAAGGTACTGGCTACACCTTC. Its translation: CASSFPGQGTGYTF.